This is a list of T cell receptor beta chains from one sample in a study of T cell responses to AZD1222 COVID-19 vaccine. Produced via immunoSEQ multiplex PCR; TCRdb's table is partial and in-frame only. This sample has 100,000 to 150,000 clones, with around 83% found just once. This specimen consisted of peripheral blood, obtained 28 days after the second AZD1222 dose. The receptor source for this set is an adult who received the AZD1222 COVID-19 vaccine. CDR3s include the opening cysteine and the closing phenylalanine or tryptophan. Fields, in order: CDR3 DNA, CDR3 protein, D gene, V gene, clone size, J gene. D genes are given only for firm matches. Clone size is stated in some rows and not others, as once, few, many or a class when expanded.

cdr3_nt: TGTGCCAGCAGGCCTACAGCTTGGGGCACTGAAGCTTTCTTT
cdr3_aa: CASRPTAWGTEAFF
d_call: NA
v_call: TRBV6-2/TRBV6-3
clone_size: NA
j_call: TRBJ1-1

cdr3_nt: TGTGCCATCACGGGAGGGGGCGAGGATGAGCAGTTCTTC
cdr3_aa: CAITGGGEDEQFF
d_call: NA
v_call: TRBV28
clone_size: NA
j_call: TRBJ2-1

cdr3_nt: TGTGCCAGCAGTCTCAACAGGGGCACTGAAGCTTTCTTT
cdr3_aa: CASSLNRGTEAFF
d_call: TRBD1
v_call: TRBV6-2/TRBV6-3
clone_size: few
j_call: TRBJ1-1

cdr3_nt: TGTGCCAGCAGCTTGGATTTAAGCGGGGGTGATTCACCCCTCCACTTT
cdr3_aa: CASSLDLSGGDSPLHF
d_call: NA
v_call: TRBV5-6
clone_size: NA
j_call: TRBJ1-6

cdr3_nt: TGTGCCAGCAGCGTAGAGTTGTATCGGCTAGCGGGGGCCCAAAACAATGAGCAGTTCTTC
cdr3_aa: CASSVELYRLAGAQNNEQFF
d_call: TRBD2
v_call: TRBV9
clone_size: NA
j_call: TRBJ2-1

cdr3_nt: TGTGCCAGCAGTCAGGGACGGAACTCTGGAAACACCATATATTTT
cdr3_aa: CASSQGRNSGNTIYF
d_call: NA
v_call: TRBV13
clone_size: NA
j_call: TRBJ1-3

cdr3_nt: TGTGCCAGCAGTCTAGAGACAGTGGGCTATGGCTACACCTTC
cdr3_aa: CASSLETVGYGYTF
d_call: NA
v_call: TRBV28
clone_size: NA
j_call: TRBJ1-2

cdr3_nt: TGTGCCAGCAGTTTATCCAGGGTCCCACCCCTCCACTTT
cdr3_aa: CASSLSRVPPLHF
d_call: NA
v_call: TRBV27
clone_size: NA
j_call: TRBJ1-6

cdr3_nt: TGCGCCAGCAGCTGGGGGGACAGCTACCAAGAGACCCAGTACTTC
cdr3_aa: CASSWGDSYQETQYF
d_call: NA
v_call: TRBV5-1
clone_size: few
j_call: TRBJ2-5

cdr3_nt: TGTGCCACCCAGGCGGGGAGGAACTATGGCTACACCTTC
cdr3_aa: CATQAGRNYGYTF
d_call: NA
v_call: TRBV2
clone_size: NA
j_call: TRBJ1-2

cdr3_nt: TGTGCCAGCAGCACCGACAGGGACGACACAGATACGCAGTATTTT
cdr3_aa: CASSTDRDDTDTQYF
d_call: TRBD1
v_call: TRBV7-2
clone_size: NA
j_call: TRBJ2-3

cdr3_nt: TGCAGCGCCCTCTCGGGGGGTTCTGGCTACACCTTC
cdr3_aa: CSALSGGSGYTF
d_call: NA
v_call: TRBV29-1
clone_size: NA
j_call: TRBJ1-2

cdr3_nt: TGTGCCAGCAGCCAAGATTCAGGCCCCTACGAGCAGTACTTC
cdr3_aa: CASSQDSGPYEQYF
d_call: NA
v_call: TRBV3-1/TRBV3-2
clone_size: NA
j_call: TRBJ2-7

cdr3_nt: TGTGCCTGGAGGGAGGCGAGCACAGGACAGCCCCAGCATTTT
cdr3_aa: CAWREASTGQPQHF
d_call: NA
v_call: TRBV30
clone_size: NA
j_call: TRBJ1-5

cdr3_nt: TGTGCCTGCCTGGTTCGAGAGTCCAATTCACCCCTCCACTTT
cdr3_aa: CACLVRESNSPLHF
d_call: NA
v_call: TRBV30
clone_size: NA
j_call: TRBJ1-6

cdr3_nt: TGTGCCACCAGTGAGCCCGGGACAGCCAAAGCTTTCTTT
cdr3_aa: CATSEPGTAKAFF
d_call: TRBD1
v_call: TRBV24-1
clone_size: NA
j_call: TRBJ1-1

cdr3_nt: TGTGCCAGCAGCCTTGGGCTTTACAATGAGCAGTTCTTC
cdr3_aa: CASSLGLYNEQFF
d_call: NA
v_call: TRBV27
clone_size: NA
j_call: TRBJ2-1

cdr3_nt: TGTGCCTGGAGTGTCAGGACAGGGGAGGGCTACACCTTC
cdr3_aa: CAWSVRTGEGYTF
d_call: TRBD1
v_call: TRBV30
clone_size: NA
j_call: TRBJ1-2

cdr3_nt: TGTGCCAGCAGTTCCGGTGGGGGTCGCGGTGGCTACACCTTC
cdr3_aa: CASSSGGGRGGYTF
d_call: NA
v_call: TRBV6-5
clone_size: few
j_call: TRBJ1-2

cdr3_nt: TGTGCCAGCAGTTACGGGACAGGGGGCAGCGAGCAGTACTTC
cdr3_aa: CASSYGTGGSEQYF
d_call: TRBD1
v_call: TRBV6-5
clone_size: NA
j_call: TRBJ2-7

cdr3_nt: TGTGCCAGCAGTTTATTGGCGGGCGGAAAACTGTTTTTT
cdr3_aa: CASSLLAGGKLFF
d_call: NA
v_call: TRBV28
clone_size: NA
j_call: TRBJ1-4

cdr3_nt: TGTGCCAGCAGTGACCAAACGGGGGAGACCCAGTACTTC
cdr3_aa: CASSDQTGETQYF
d_call: NA
v_call: TRBV6-4
clone_size: NA
j_call: TRBJ2-5

cdr3_nt: TGTGCCAGCAGCCCGGGGACTAGCGTGGATACGCAGTATTTT
cdr3_aa: CASSPGTSVDTQYF
d_call: TRBD2
v_call: TRBV9
clone_size: NA
j_call: TRBJ2-3

cdr3_nt: TGCGCCAGCAGCTCCCAGGGGGGTGAGCAGTACTTC
cdr3_aa: CASSSQGGEQYF
d_call: NA
v_call: TRBV5-1
clone_size: NA
j_call: TRBJ2-7

cdr3_nt: TGTGCCAGCAGACTCAGGGTGGGGGGTGGCAATCAGCCCCAGCATTTT
cdr3_aa: CASRLRVGGGNQPQHF
d_call: NA
v_call: TRBV28
clone_size: NA
j_call: TRBJ1-5

cdr3_nt: TGCGCCAGCAGCGTCGCCGGGACTAGGGATACGCAGTATTTT
cdr3_aa: CASSVAGTRDTQYF
d_call: TRBD2
v_call: TRBV10-2
clone_size: once
j_call: TRBJ2-3

cdr3_nt: TGCGCCAGCTCAAGAGGGGAAGGAAACACCATATATTTT
cdr3_aa: CASSRGEGNTIYF
d_call: NA
v_call: TRBV5-1
clone_size: NA
j_call: TRBJ1-3

cdr3_nt: TGTGCCAGCAGTTTAAGGAGTCTAGGATGGGTTCCGCAGTATTTT
cdr3_aa: CASSLRSLGWVPQYF
d_call: NA
v_call: TRBV28
clone_size: once
j_call: TRBJ2-3

cdr3_nt: TGTGCCAGCAGCCGTAATCCTAGCGGGGGAGGGACAGATACGCAGTATTTT
cdr3_aa: CASSRNPSGGGTDTQYF
d_call: TRBD2
v_call: TRBV3-1/TRBV3-2
clone_size: NA
j_call: TRBJ2-3

cdr3_nt: TGCAGCATAAAACAGGGGGCAGCTCACAATGAGCAGTTCTTC
cdr3_aa: CSIKQGAAHNEQFF
d_call: TRBD1
v_call: TRBV29-1
clone_size: NA
j_call: TRBJ2-1

cdr3_nt: TGTGCCAGCAGCTTGACAGTGGACAATGAGCAGTTCTTC
cdr3_aa: CASSLTVDNEQFF
d_call: NA
v_call: TRBV11-3
clone_size: NA
j_call: TRBJ2-1

cdr3_nt: TGTGCCAGCAGTGAAGCGCACGGGACAGGGGGCAAGGTCTATGGCTACACCTTC
cdr3_aa: CASSEAHGTGGKVYGYTF
d_call: TRBD1
v_call: TRBV6-1
clone_size: once
j_call: TRBJ1-2

cdr3_nt: TGTGCCAGCAGCCCTACCGTCGGACAGGGGGCCGTAGGCTACACCTTC
cdr3_aa: CASSPTVGQGAVGYTF
d_call: TRBD1
v_call: TRBV28
clone_size: once
j_call: TRBJ1-2

cdr3_nt: TGTGCCTGGAGTCCTGGGGACAGGGGCCGAGGTAAGCCCCAGCATTTT
cdr3_aa: CAWSPGDRGRGKPQHF
d_call: TRBD1
v_call: TRBV30
clone_size: few
j_call: TRBJ1-5

cdr3_nt: TGTGCCAGCAGCCAAGTTGGGACTCCCCTGGAAGCTTTCTTT
cdr3_aa: CASSQVGTPLEAFF
d_call: NA
v_call: TRBV3-1/TRBV3-2
clone_size: few
j_call: TRBJ1-1

cdr3_nt: TGTGCCAGCAGCCAAGGGGAGCAGTTCTTC
cdr3_aa: CASSQGEQFF
d_call: NA
v_call: TRBV14
clone_size: NA
j_call: TRBJ2-1

cdr3_nt: TGTGCCATCAGTGAAGGGGGAGAGCGTAGAGAGACCCAGTACTTC
cdr3_aa: CAISEGGERRETQYF
d_call: NA
v_call: TRBV10-3
clone_size: once
j_call: TRBJ2-5

cdr3_nt: TGTGCCACCAGCAGAGATATACAGTCGGGGAAGAGCGAGCAGTACTTC
cdr3_aa: CATSRDIQSGKSEQYF
d_call: NA
v_call: TRBV15
clone_size: NA
j_call: TRBJ2-7

cdr3_nt: TGTGCCAGCAGCTTAGGGCAGTCCGGTCCCTATGGCTACACCTTC
cdr3_aa: CASSLGQSGPYGYTF
d_call: NA
v_call: TRBV7-9
clone_size: NA
j_call: TRBJ1-2

cdr3_nt: TGTGCCAGCAGCCAGCTAGGGGGCGCTGAAGCTTTCTTT
cdr3_aa: CASSQLGGAEAFF
d_call: TRBD1
v_call: TRBV3-1/TRBV3-2
clone_size: NA
j_call: TRBJ1-1

cdr3_nt: TGTGCCAGCAGCTTAGAAGGGGGCGCGATCGCCGGGGAGCTGTTTTTT
cdr3_aa: CASSLEGGAIAGELFF
d_call: TRBD1
v_call: TRBV7-7
clone_size: NA
j_call: TRBJ2-2

cdr3_nt: TGTGCCAGCAGTTTGGACAGTTCGGCTGAAGCTTTCTTT
cdr3_aa: CASSLDSSAEAFF
d_call: NA
v_call: TRBV28
clone_size: NA
j_call: TRBJ1-1